The 29 T cell receptor beta chains below all came from one sample that was sequenced in a study of blood T cells in healthy people across ages. For the second PCR, which ran for 7 to 11 cycles, a sample-barcoded 5' primer and a J-beta primer mix were used. Each CDR3 protein is one row after TCRdb ran MiXCR on the 5' RACE reads. The sample has about 650,000 distinct CDR3 sequences; around 32% are singletons. Material for sequencing was blood. These TCRs come from a woman aged 80 or over in good health.

This clonotype occurred many times. This sequence joins TRBV6-2 or TRBV6-3 and TRBJ2-3, with a tentative D call TRBD2 (5 bases). Trimming shortened V by 2 bases and J by 3 bases, and 9 bases separated the two germline ends. CDR1 MNHEY and CDR2 SVGEGT come from the germline V gene. The CDR3 is 14 residues long. Written as DNA, the CDR3 is TGTGCCAGCAGTTACCTTGGGAGAACAGATACGCAGTATTTT. This sequence encodes CASSYLGRTDTQYF.

In its sample, this clonotype was seen many times. The chain joins TRBV9 to TRBJ1-2; no clear D gene. The length of the CDR3 is 14 residues. Germline lookup yields CDR1 SGDLS and CDR2 YYNGEE. The V gene lost 0 bases and the J gene lost 6 bases, with 12 bases spanning the gap. The CDR3 nucleotides are TGTGCCAGCAGCGTAGCTACCGGGCGGAATGGCTACACCTTC. Amino acids: CASSVATGRNGYTF.

For this clonotype: The junction differs from germline at one of its ends, possibly a read error. The chain is built from TRBV12-3 or TRBV12-4 and TRBJ2-3; TRBD1 might be the D (6 bases). CDR3 size: 13 residues. CDR3 region: CASGRLRTDMQYF. The CDR3 DNA reads as TGTGCCAGCGGAAGATTAAGGACAGATATGCAGTATTTT.

This clonotype was counted between two and nine times. The rearrangement links TRBV29-1 to TRBJ2-7, with D unclear. Between the trimmed V and J ends, which lost 4 bases and 1 base, there was a span of 11 bases. Germline V gene data show CDR1 as SQVTM and CDR2 as ANQGSEA. CDR3 length: 13 residues. The CDR3 DNA is TGCAGCGTTGGGACGAAAGTGTCCTACGAGCAGTACTTC. Its protein product is CSVGTKVSYEQYF.

The J gene is TRBJ1-5, the V gene TRBV6-2 or TRBV6-3, with 11 bases fitting TRBD1. The germline V gene has CDR1 MNHEY and CDR2 SVGEGT. This CDR3 contains 18 residues. V lost 5 bases, J lost 4 bases, and 13 bases stayed unmatched. CDR3 loop: CASSPRIAGTGGNQPQHF. The CDR3, as DNA: TGTGCCAGCAGTCCAAGAATCGCCGGGACAGGGGGGAATCAGCCCCAGCATTTT.

This clonotype was recorded many times. The rearrangement links TRBV10-3 to TRBJ1-2; D is undetermined. The CDR3 consists of 15 residues. V lost 3 bases and J 0 bases, leaving 11 bases between the germline ends. Germline CDR1 is ENHRY and CDR2 is SYGVKD. The CDR3 sequence is CAISESSAANYGYTF. The CDR3 nucleotides are TGTGCCATCAGTGAAAGTTCAGCTGCTAACTATGGCTACACCTTC.

This clonotype appeared many times. This rearrangement joins TRBV10-3 to TRBJ1-1; tentatively, D is TRBD1 (6 bases). This CDR3 has 14 amino acids. V lost 5 bases and J lost 4, with 14 bases in between. Germline CDR1 reads ENHRY; CDR2 reads SYGVKD. This chain's CDR3 is CAISQGREVTEAFF. CDR3 nucleotide sequence: TGTGCCATCAGTCAGGGGCGAGAAGTCACTGAAGCTTTCTTT.

This clonotype was recorded many times. The chain has TRBV6-2 or TRBV6-3 and TRBJ2-5; 12 nucleotides align to TRBD2. J was trimmed by 2 bases and V by 7 bases; bases with no gene match: 5. The CDR3 is made up of 15 amino acids. Germline lookup yields CDR1 MNHEY and CDR2 SVGEGT. CDR3 coding DNA: TGTGCCAGCACCTACGGACTAGCGGGGCAAGAGACCCAGTACTTC. Amino acids: CASTYGLAGQETQYF.

This clonotype came up many times. The chain couples TRBV18 to TRBJ2-7; no reliable D call. This CDR3 is built from 12 residues. Per germline, CDR1 KGHSH and CDR2 LQKENI. Trimming removed 3 bases at V and 2 bases at J, with 5 bases between. The CDR3 loop reads CASSPSTYEQYF. Here the CDR3 DNA reads TGTGCCAGCTCACCTAGTACCTACGAGCAGTACTTC. The variable domain in full, completed from reference TRBV18 and TRBJ2-7, reads NAGVMQNPRHLVRRRGQEARLRCSPMKGHSHVYWYRQLPEEGLKFMVYLQKENIIDESGMPKERFSAEFPKEGPSILRIQQVVRGDSAAYFCASSPSTYEQYFGPGTRLTVT.

This clonotype occurred a few times. J is TRBJ1-4 and V is TRBV6-5; D uncertain. Germline V gene sequence: CDR1 MNHEY, CDR2 SVGAGI. The CDR3 spans 15 residues. Trimming shortened V by 0 bases and J by 7 bases, and 12 bases separated the two germline ends. The DNA for the CDR3 is TGTGCCAGCAGTTACTCGATGCAGGCGAGTGAAAAACTGTTTTTT. This codes for CASSYSMQASEKLFF.

The chain carries TRBV11-2 and TRBJ2-1; 9 nucleotides align to TRBD1. This CDR3 region has 15 residues. Germline loops: CDR1 SGHAT, CDR2 FQNNGV. V lost 4 bases, J lost 12 bases, and 13 bases stayed unmatched. CDR3 residues: CASSSRDRAVTWQFF. The DNA of the CDR3 is TGTGCCAGCAGCTCCCGGGACAGGGCTGTTACGTGGCAGTTCTTC.

Worth noting for this clonotype: A clone one base away is much larger, so this may be a read error. The chain combines TRBV28 with TRBJ2-3; D might be TRBD2 (6 bases). The CDR3 runs to 16 residues. Trimming took off 2 bases at V and 0 bases at J, with 12 bases between the two ends. CDR1 is MDHEN, CDR2 SYDVKM, per germline. As DNA, the CDR3 is TGTGCCAGCAGTTTACTCCGAGGGACTAGCACAGATACGCAGTATTTT. The encoded protein is CASSLLRGTSTDTQYF.

This clonotype was counted a few times. The chain carries TRBV28 and TRBJ2-7, with 9 bases matching TRBD2. Germline CDR1 MDHEN, CDR2 SYDVKM. The V segment lost 5 bases and the J segment 7 bases; nucleotides outside the gene matches: 12. The CDR3 is 15 amino acids. The CDR3 spells CASSVSGGLGREQYF. The CDR3 DNA follows: TGTGCCAGCAGTGTTAGCGGGGGCCTCGGAAGGGAGCAGTACTTC.

Concerning this clonotype itself: A much more abundant neighbour one base away suggests this may be a read error. The V call is TRBV28, the J call TRBJ2-7; D is uncertain. Germline values: CDR1 MDHEN, CDR2 SYDVKM. There are 12 residues in the CDR3. The CDR3 is CASSFVSYEQDF. DNA for the CDR3: TGTGCCAGCAGTTTCGTAAGTTACGAGCAGGACTTC. The entire variable domain, with the rest obtained from reference TRBV28 and TRBJ2-7, is as follows: DVKVTQSSRYLVKRTGEKVFLECVQDMDHENMFWYRQDPGLGLRLIYFSYDVKMKEKGDIPEGYSVSREKKERFSLILESASTNQTSMYLCASSFVSYEQDFGPGTRLTVT.

In its sample, this clonotype was seen a few times. The V call is TRBV6-2 or TRBV6-3, the J call TRBJ1-3; 7 bases are a match to TRBD1. Looked up from germline, CDR1 is MNHEY and CDR2 is SVGEGT. CDR3 length: 14 residues. J gave up 1 base and V 5 bases, and 2 bases lay outside the gene matches. The CDR3 reads CASSTGQSGNTIYF. The CDR3 DNA sequence: TGTGCCAGCAGTACGGGACAGTCTGGAAACACCATATATTTT.

This clonotype was counted ten times or more. The V and J genes are TRBV10-3 and TRBJ1-2; the D is unclear. Per the germline V gene, CDR1 is ENHRY and CDR2 is SYGVKD. The CDR3 is 12 amino acids. V lost 8 bases, J lost 4 bases, and 11 bases lay in between. DNA of the CDR3: TGTGCCATCCAGGAGGATAGCTATGGCTACACCTTC. It encodes CAIQEDSYGYTF.

This clonotype was detected a few times. The chain employs TRBV14 and TRBJ1-1; perhaps TRBD1 as D (6 bases). CDR3 length: 17 residues. Germline V gives CDR1 SGHDN, CDR2 FVKESK. Trimming pared 1 base from V and 0 bases from J, leaving 15 bases between. The CDR3 sequence is CASSQGGLRGLNTEAFF. CDR3 coding DNA: TGTGCCAGCAGCCAAGGAGGCCTCCGGGGGCTGAACACTGAAGCTTTCTTT.

This clonotype was counted at least ten times. The chain employs TRBV4-1 and TRBJ1-2, with D hard to call. The V gene lost 0 bases and the J gene lost 5 bases, with 7 bases spanning the gap. CDR1 and CDR2 from the germline V gene are MGHRA and YSYEKL. The CDR3 loop spans 13 amino acids. CDR3 nucleotides: TGCGCCAGCAGCCAAGAGTCCCAATATGGCTACACCTTC. Translation gives CASSQESQYGYTF.

The gene calls are TRBV24-1 and TRBJ2-1; tentative D call: TRBD2 (6 bases). This CDR3 contains 14 residues. Germline V gene sequence: CDR1 KGHDR, CDR2 SFDVKD. Trimming took 6 bases from V and 8 from J, leaving 16 bases between them. The DNA of the CDR3 is TGTGCCACCAGTCGGGACTTGGGGGTGGATGAGCAGTTCTTC. As protein: CATSRDLGVDEQFF.

This clonotype was picked up many times. The chain uses TRBV30 and TRBJ2-1; D unresolved. The ends were cut back, 0 bases at V and 7 bases at J, with 10 bases in the middle. Germline V lookup: CDR1 GTSNPN, CDR2 SVGIG (reference sequence). The CDR3 has 13 residues. The DNA of the CDR3 is TGTGCCTGGAGTGTTGCGGAGAGAAATGAGCAGTTCTTC. This codes for CAWSVAERNEQFF.

The rearrangement joins TRBV6-2 or TRBV6-3 to TRBJ1-2; 7 nucleotides line up with TRBD1. The CDR3 sequence is 16 residues long. V lost 4 bases, J lost 0 bases, and 8 bases stayed unmatched. The germline V gene has CDR1 MNHEY and CDR2 SVGEGT. The CDR3 loop reads CASSWTGVLSNYGYTF. In nucleotides, the CDR3 is TGTGCCAGCAGTTGGACAGGCGTCCTCTCTAACTATGGCTACACCTTC.

This clonotype was picked up many times. This chain links TRBV6-1 with TRBJ1-5; D gene ambiguous. Germline assignment: CDR1 MNHNS and CDR2 SASEGT. The V end was cut by 7 bases, the J end by 2 bases, with 9 bases between. This CDR3 region has 13 residues. For the CDR3, the DNA is TGTGCCAGCACCATCGCAGGCAATCAGCCCCAGCATTTT. Translation gives CASTIAGNQPQHF.

This clonotype was recorded many times. The gene calls are TRBV6-1 and TRBJ1-2, with TRBD1 identical over 8 bases. The CDR3 is 13 residues long. Germline CDR1 reads MNHNS; CDR2 reads SASEGT. V dropped 3 bases and J dropped 8; count of bases not matched to a gene: 5. CDR3 region: CASSDRGRGGYTF. For the CDR3, the DNA is TGTGCCAGCAGTGACAGGGGGCGCGGAGGCTACACCTTC.

Note on this clonotype: The junction differs from germline at one of its ends, possibly a read error. The chain has TRBV9 and TRBJ2-6, with D possibly TRBD1 on 5 matching bases. The CDR3 runs to 15 residues. Germline lookup yields CDR1 SGDLS and CDR2 YYNGEE. The CDR3 sequence: CASSKLVTGANVRTF. CDR3 DNA: TGTGCCAGCAGCAAGCTAGTTACTGGGGCCAACGTCCGGACTTTC.

This clonotype was seen many times. V and J are TRBV4-2 and TRBJ2-3, with 7 bases lining up with TRBD2. V shed 0 bases and J 2 bases; nucleotides not matched to a gene: 8. The CDR3 sequence is 17 residues long. Germline assignment: CDR1 LGHNA and CDR2 YNFKEQ. The CDR3 is CASSQDAASGYTDTQYF. Here the CDR3 DNA reads TGTGCCAGCAGCCAAGATGCGGCTAGCGGCTACACAGATACGCAGTATTTT.

The sample holds a few counts of this clonotype. This may stem from a read error, because a much larger clone lies one nucleotide away. The V and J genes are TRBV11-2 and TRBJ2-7; D is possibly TRBD1 (5 bases). Germline CDR1 SGHAT, CDR2 FQNNGV. V lost 0 bases and J 10 bases, leaving 13 bases between the germline ends. The CDR3 is made up of 13 amino acids. The CDR3 sequence is CASSLDRWGPQYF. The CDR3 coding sequence is TGTGCCAGCAGCTTAGATCGATGGGGCCCCCAGTACTTC.

This clonotype was picked up many times. The chain combines TRBV5-6 with TRBJ2-5; D is perhaps TRBD1 (5 bases). V was shortened by 4 bases and J by 4 bases, with 17 bases between the two germline ends. The CDR3 has 15 amino acids. Germline V lookup: CDR1 SGHDT, CDR2 YYEEEE. The CDR3 region has the DNA TGTGCCAGCAGCCCCGAATATTCCCAGGGAGAGACCCAGTACTTC. It yields the protein CASSPEYSQGETQYF.

This clonotype was seen a few times. The chain joins TRBV10-3 to TRBJ1-5, with D possibly TRBD1 on 5 matching bases. V dropped 4 bases and J dropped 0 bases, with 10 bases sitting between them. Looked up from germline, CDR1 is ENHRY and CDR2 is SYGVKD. The CDR3 contains 15 residues. The CDR3 is CAISGSGPSNQPQHF. In nucleotides, the CDR3 is TGTGCCATCAGTGGATCGGGACCTAGCAATCAGCCCCAGCATTTT.

On this clonotype: This may arise from a read error, as a much more abundant clone is one base away. This rearrangement joins TRBV7-3 to TRBJ2-5, with D perhaps matching TRBD1 (6 bases). The better agreement between TRBJ2-4 and the DNA end casts doubt on the J call. The germline V gene encodes CDR1 SGHTA and CDR2 FQGTGA. The CDR3 spans 14 residues. This chain's CDR3 is CAGSFGNRENIQYF. The CDR3, as DNA: TGTGCCGGCAGCTTTGGGAACAGGGAAAACATTCAGTACTTC.